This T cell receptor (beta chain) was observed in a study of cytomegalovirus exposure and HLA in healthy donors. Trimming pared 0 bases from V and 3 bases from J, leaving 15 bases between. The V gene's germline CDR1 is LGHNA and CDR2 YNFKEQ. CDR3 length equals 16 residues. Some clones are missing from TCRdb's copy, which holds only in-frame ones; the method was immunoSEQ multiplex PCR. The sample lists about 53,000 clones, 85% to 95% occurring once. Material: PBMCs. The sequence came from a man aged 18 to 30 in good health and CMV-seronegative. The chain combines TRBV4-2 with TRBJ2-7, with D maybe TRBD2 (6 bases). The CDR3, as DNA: TGTGCCAGCAGCCAAGATCTAATGGCGGGGCGCTACGAGCAGTACTTC. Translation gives CASSQDLMAGRYEQYF.